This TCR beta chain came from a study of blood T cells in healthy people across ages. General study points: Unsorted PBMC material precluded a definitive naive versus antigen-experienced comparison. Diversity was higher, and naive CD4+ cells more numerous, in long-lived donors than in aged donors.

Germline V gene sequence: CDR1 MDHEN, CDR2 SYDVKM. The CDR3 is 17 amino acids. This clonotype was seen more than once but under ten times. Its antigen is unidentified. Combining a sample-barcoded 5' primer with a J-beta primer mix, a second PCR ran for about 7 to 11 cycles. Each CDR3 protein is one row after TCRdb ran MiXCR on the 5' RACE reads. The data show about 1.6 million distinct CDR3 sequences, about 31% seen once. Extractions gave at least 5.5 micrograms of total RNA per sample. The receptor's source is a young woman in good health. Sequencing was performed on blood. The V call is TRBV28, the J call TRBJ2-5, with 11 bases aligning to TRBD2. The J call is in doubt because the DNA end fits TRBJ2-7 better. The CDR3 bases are TGTGCCAGCAGCTCTGCCTCGGTAGCGGGAGGGCGGAGCGAGCAGTACTTC. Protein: CASSSASVAGGRSEQYF.